This T cell receptor (beta chain) was identified in a study of CD8 T cells in ankylosing spondylitis. Findings and caveats of the study: A subset of motif variants has previously been described in the synovial fluid and blood of reactive arthritis. Clones linked to the disease showed a CD8+ phenotype. They occurred at relatively low frequencies in peripheral blood. Seemingly distinctive of ankylosing spondylitis blood was a TCR beta motif formed by eight highly homologous variants. Clones tied to disease were said to be significantly enriched in matched ankylosing spondylitis synovial fluid.

V dropped 3 bases and J dropped 7 bases, with 9 bases sitting between them. Germline CDR1 MRHNA, CDR2 SNTAGT. This CDR3 comprises 13 residues. One entry per CDR3 protein, called by TCRdb with MiXCR from the 5' RACE reads. This table has 300,000 to 350,000 distinct CDR3 sequences, less than 25% appearing once. Note on this clonotype: No antigen is known for it.

This chain uses TRBV6-4 with TRBJ2-2; D uncertain. Sequenced input: blood, either unsorted or a sorted T cell fraction (not recorded which). The sequence came from a female donor with ankylosing spondylitis or in good health (not recorded which). The CDR3: CASSESGFGELFF. For the CDR3, the DNA is TGTGCCAGCAGTGAGTCCGGGTTCGGGGAGCTGTTTTTT.